Described below is a single T cell receptor delta chain sequence and its context. Within its sample, this clone is medium-sized (0.01 to 0.1%). What this receptor recognizes is not known. No qualities accompany the bases; no much larger clone lies one base away. Different DNA sequences within this sample yield the same CDR3. This entry comes from a study of γδ T cells in repeated Plasmodium falciparum infection (dated by TCRdb to the early 2020s). For the study in its entirety: The natural-infection arm enrolled Malian children exposed to intense seasonal malaria transmission and compared the Malian children with Australian children matched for age and gender. Malian gammadelta TCR repertoires were analysed cross-sectionally during no-transmission periods and longitudinally across acute febrile malaria episodes. The study looked at how repeated Plasmodium falciparum infection shapes the human gammadelta T cell repertoire, using both natural infection in Mali and controlled human malaria infection. Samples were collected from controlled-infection subjects at baseline, immediately before selected infections, and 21 days after each infection. A few malaria-naive U.S. adults underwent four controlled human malaria infections by bites from P. falciparum NF54-infected Anopheles stephensi mosquitoes over approximately 640 days.

What the research found in general, with its limitations: Repeated controlled infections appeared to drive waves of new clonotype selection in Vdelta2-negative, largely Vdelta1+, gammadelta TCR repertoires. Compared with Australian children, Malian children appeared to have Vdelta2-negative gammadelta TCR repertoires that were more clonally expanded, less diverse and less shared. Vgamma9/Vdelta2+ TCR repertoires showed a highly stable polyclonal repertoire over time and infection, with many inter-individual overlapping TCRgamma sequences. Generalizability was limited because the Malian cohort came from a small rural village made up predominantly of one ethnic group. The controlled-infection cohort was small, limiting analysis of inter-individual variability in gammadelta T cell responses.

For bulk TCR repertoire analysis, Vgamma9/Vdelta2+ and Vdelta2-negative gammadelta T cell populations were isolated by flow sorting from peripheral blood mononuclear cells. The CDR3 has 13 amino acids, counting the end cysteine and phenylalanine. Just the 39-base CDR3 DNA is kept, in frame starting at base 1. V drops 0 bases and J drops 0 bases, leaving 4 bases in between. CDR1 GEAIGNYY and CDR2 EKD were looked up in the germline V gene. The library came from multiplex PCR. The listed sequencing device is Illumina MiSeq. Each sorted gammadelta T cell sample was sequenced for both the TCR gamma (TRG) and TCR delta (TRD) chains. The study's processing was this. Repertoire analyses included clonotype tree plots, accumulated frequency of the top 20 clonotypes, diversity index (DI) and D75 metrics. The public reads were reprocessed by TCRdb using CATT, and rows of matching DNA were later combined. None of the V and J calls come from the authors' own analysis; TCRdb made them. Present in this sample are more than 70,000 delta-chain clones, over 0.75% of which were seen just once. Jointly, the top ten make up nearly 10% of the sample.

The chain was built from TRDV2 and TRDJ1; no D segment can be confidently identified. The material sequenced was gamma-delta T cells from blood. This receptor was identified in a pool of human donors (malaria-infected and uninfected, not separated). The CDR3 sequence is CACDTGYTDKLIF. The DNA reads as follows: TGTGCCTGTGACACCGGGTACACCGATAAACTCATCTTT.